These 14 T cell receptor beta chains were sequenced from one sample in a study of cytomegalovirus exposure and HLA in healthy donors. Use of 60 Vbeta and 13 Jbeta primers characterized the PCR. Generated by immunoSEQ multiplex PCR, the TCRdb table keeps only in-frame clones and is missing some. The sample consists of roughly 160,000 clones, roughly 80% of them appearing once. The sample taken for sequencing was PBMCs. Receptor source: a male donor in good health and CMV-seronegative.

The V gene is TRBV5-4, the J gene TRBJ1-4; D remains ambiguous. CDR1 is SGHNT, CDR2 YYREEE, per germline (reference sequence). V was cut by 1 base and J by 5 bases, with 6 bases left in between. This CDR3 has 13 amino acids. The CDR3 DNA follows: TGTGCCAGCAGCTTGACAGAGAATGAAAAACTGTTTTTT. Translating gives CASSLTENEKLFF.

DNA of the CDR3: TGTGCCAGCAGTTTATCGGGTAGCGGGGGCCAAATCTGGGAGACCCAGTACTTC. This translates into CASSLSGSGGQIWETQYF. This rearrangement joins TRBV27 to TRBJ2-5, with TRBD2 matching 9 bases. The ends lost 0 bases at V and 5 bases at J; junction bases unmatched: 13. Germline CDR1 is MNHEY and CDR2 is SMNVEV (reference sequence). There are 18 residues in the CDR3.

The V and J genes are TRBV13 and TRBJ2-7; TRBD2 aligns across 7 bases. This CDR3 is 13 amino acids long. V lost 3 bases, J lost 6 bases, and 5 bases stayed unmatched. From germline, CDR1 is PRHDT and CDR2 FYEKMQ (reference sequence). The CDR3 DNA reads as TGTGCCAGCAGCTTCGGCGGGGGAGGCGAGCAGTACTTC. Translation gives CASSFGGGGEQYF.

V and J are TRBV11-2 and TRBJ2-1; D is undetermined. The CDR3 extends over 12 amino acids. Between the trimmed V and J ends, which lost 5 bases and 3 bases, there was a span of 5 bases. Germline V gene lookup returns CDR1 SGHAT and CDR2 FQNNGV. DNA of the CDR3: TGTGCCAGCAGCCCAGGCTACAATGAGCAGTTCTTC. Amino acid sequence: CASSPGYNEQFF.

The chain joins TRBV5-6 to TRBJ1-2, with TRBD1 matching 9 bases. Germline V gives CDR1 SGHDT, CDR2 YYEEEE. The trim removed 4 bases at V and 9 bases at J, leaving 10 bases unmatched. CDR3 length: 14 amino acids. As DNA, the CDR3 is TGTGCCAGCAGCCCTACCTCGACAGGGGGACGCTACACCTTC. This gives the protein CASSPTSTGGRYTF.

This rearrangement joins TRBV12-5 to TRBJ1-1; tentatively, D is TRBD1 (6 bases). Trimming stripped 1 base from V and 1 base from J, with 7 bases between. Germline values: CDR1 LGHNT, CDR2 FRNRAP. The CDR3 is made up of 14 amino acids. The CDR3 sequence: CASGLGTENTEAFF. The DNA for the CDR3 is TGTGCTAGTGGTTTGGGGACAGAGAACACTGAAGCTTTCTTT.

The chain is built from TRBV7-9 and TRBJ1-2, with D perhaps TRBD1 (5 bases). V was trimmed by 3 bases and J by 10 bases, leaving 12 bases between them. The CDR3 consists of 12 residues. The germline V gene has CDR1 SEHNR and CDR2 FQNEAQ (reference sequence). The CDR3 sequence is CASSLSGQSYTF. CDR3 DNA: TGTGCCAGCAGCTTGTCTGGACAATCCTACACCTTC.

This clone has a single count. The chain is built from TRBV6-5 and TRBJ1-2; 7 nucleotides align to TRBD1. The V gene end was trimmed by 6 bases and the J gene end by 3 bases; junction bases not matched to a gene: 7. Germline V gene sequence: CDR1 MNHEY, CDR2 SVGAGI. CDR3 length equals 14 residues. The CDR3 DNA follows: TGTGCCAGCAGCCCCAGGGGGGATCACTATGGCTACACCTTC. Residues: CASSPRGDHYGYTF.

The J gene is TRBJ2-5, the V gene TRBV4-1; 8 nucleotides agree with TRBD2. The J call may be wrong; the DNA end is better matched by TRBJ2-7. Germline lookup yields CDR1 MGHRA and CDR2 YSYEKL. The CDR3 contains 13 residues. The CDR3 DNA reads TGCGCCAGCAGCCAAAAGCTAGCGGGCGAGCAGTACTTC. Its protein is CASSQKLAGEQYF.

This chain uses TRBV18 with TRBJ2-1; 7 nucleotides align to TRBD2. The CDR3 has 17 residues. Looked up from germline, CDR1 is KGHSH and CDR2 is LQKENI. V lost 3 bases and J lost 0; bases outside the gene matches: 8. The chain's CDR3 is CASSPYGGGSSYNEQFF. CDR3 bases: TGTGCCAGCTCACCGTATGGGGGGGGGAGCTCCTACAATGAGCAGTTCTTC.

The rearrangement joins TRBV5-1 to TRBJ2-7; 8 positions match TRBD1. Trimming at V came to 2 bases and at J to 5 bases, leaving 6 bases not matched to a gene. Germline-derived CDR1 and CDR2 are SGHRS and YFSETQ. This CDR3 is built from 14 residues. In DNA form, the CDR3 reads TGCGCCAGCAGCTTAGGGACAGGTGGAAACGAGCAGTACTTC. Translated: CASSLGTGGNEQYF.

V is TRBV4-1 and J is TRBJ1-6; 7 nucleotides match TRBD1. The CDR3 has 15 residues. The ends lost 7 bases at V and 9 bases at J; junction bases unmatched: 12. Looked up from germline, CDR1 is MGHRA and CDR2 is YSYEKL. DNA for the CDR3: TGCGCCAGCACCGACAGGGATGGCCTTGCTTCACCCCTCCACTTT. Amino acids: CASTDRDGLASPLHF.

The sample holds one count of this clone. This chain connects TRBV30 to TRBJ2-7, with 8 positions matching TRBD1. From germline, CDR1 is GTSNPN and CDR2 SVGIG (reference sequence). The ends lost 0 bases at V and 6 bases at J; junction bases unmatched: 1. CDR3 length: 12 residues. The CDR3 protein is CAWSVQGGEQYF. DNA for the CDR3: TGTGCCTGGAGTGTACAGGGGGGCGAGCAGTACTTC.

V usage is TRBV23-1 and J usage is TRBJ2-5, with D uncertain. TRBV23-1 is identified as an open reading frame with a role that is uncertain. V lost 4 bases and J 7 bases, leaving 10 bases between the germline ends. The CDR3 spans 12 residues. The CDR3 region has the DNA TGCGCCAGCAGTCGCCCGATTAGGACCCAGTACTTC. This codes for CASSRPIRTQYF.